Below are 24 T cell receptor beta chains sequenced from a single sample in a study of regulatory T cells in long-lasting Graves disease (dated by TCRdb to 2020 to 2022). The time point label, read with the paper, signifies: persistent/refractory GD, antithyroid drugs over 5 years with positive TRAb. For both TCR sequencing and RNA sequencing, RNA was extracted from PBMCs in TRIzol. Library preparation employed multiplex PCR. Sequencing was carried out with an Illumina HiSeq 4000. CDR3 regions were amplified by Arm-PCR with iRepertoire HTBI primers to construct TCR beta libraries. TCRdb reanalyzed the raw reads on its own, using fastp at Q25 for trimming and MiXCR for clone calling, and kept in-frame beta chains. Here each entry gathers all rows of one CDR3 protein and keeps the most common genes and DNA. This sample is represented by more than 650,000 distinct CDR3 sequences; 30% of them were singletons. In total, the top ten clones hold 42% of the sample.

Sample: peripheral blood mononuclear cells (PBMCs), taken when the disease was refractory, from a patient treated with antithyroid drugs. These receptors were obtained from a female donor with Graves disease.

CDR3 coding DNA: TGTGCCAGCAGCTTGGTCCAGAGCACAGATACGCAGTATTTT. This sequence encodes CASSLVQSTDTQYF. The chain combines TRBV5-5 with TRBJ2-3; D unclear. CDR3 size: 14 residues. The germline gives CDR1 SGHKS, CDR2 YYEKEE (reference sequence). V lost 0 bases to trimming and J lost 0 bases, with 5 bases between them.

The chain joins TRBV5-1 to TRBJ1-1, with 11 bases that match TRBD1. The V and J ends lost 0 bases and 4 bases, in that order; junction bases with no gene match: 5. The germline gives CDR1 SGHRS, CDR2 YFSETQ. The CDR3 contains 16 residues. CDR3 coding DNA: TGCGCCAGCAGCTTGGCTTCCGGGACAGGGGGCACTGAAGCTTTCTTT. Its protein product is CASSLASGTGGTEAFF. Complete variable domain (other parts from reference TRBV5-1 and TRBJ1-1): KAGVTQTPRYLIKTRGQQVTLSCSPISGHRSVSWYQQTPGQGLQFLFEYFSETQRNKGNFPGRFSGRQFSNSRSEMNVSTLELGDSALYLCASSLASGTGGTEAFFGQGTRLTVV.

The chain joins TRBV11-2 to TRBJ2-2; D remains unclear. This CDR3 has 16 amino acids. Looked up from germline, CDR1 is SGHAT and CDR2 is FQNNGV. V shed 1 base and J shed 3 bases, with 12 bases lying between them. The CDR3 coding sequence is TGTGCCAGCAGCTTAGTGGCTACTTCTCACACCGGGGAGCTGTTTTTT. This gives the protein CASSLVATSHTGELFF.

The rearrangement links TRBV29-1 to TRBJ1-2, with a possible D match to TRBD1 (6 bases). CDR1 is SQVTM and CDR2 is ANQGSEA in the germline V gene. V lost 3 bases and J 8 bases, leaving 13 bases between the germline ends. The CDR3 sequence is 12 residues long. CDR3 sequence: CSVDGTTGGYTF. The DNA for the CDR3 is TGCAGCGTTGATGGGACAACAGGCGGCTACACCTTC.

This clonotype has a handful of counts. The genes are TRBV9 and TRBJ2-5; a weak D match, TRBD1 (6 bases). This CDR3 comprises 15 residues. CDR1 and CDR2 (germline): SGDLS, YYNGEE. V was clipped by 3 bases and J by 0 bases, with 12 bases between them. The CDR3 DNA reads as TGTGCCAGCAGCGCGGAGGACAGATACCAAGAGACCCAGTACTTC. This translates into CASSAEDRYQETQYF.

This clonotype was observed at least ten times. The gene calls are TRBV12-3 or TRBV12-4 and TRBJ2-5, with D tentatively TRBD1 or TRBD2 (5 bases each). CDR3 length: 14 residues. Deletions cut 5 bases from V and 3 bases from J, with 13 bases between. CDR3 residues: CASSAHWGKETQYF. The CDR3 coding sequence is TGTGCCAGCAGTGCGCACTGGGGGAAAGAGACCCAGTACTTC.

Of note for this clonotype: A much larger clonotype is one base distant, so this may be a read error. The chain employs TRBV28 and TRBJ2-5, with 11 bases lining up with TRBD2. This CDR3 is 16 amino acids long. Germline lookup yields CDR1 MDHEN and CDR2 SYDVKM. CDR3 residues: CASSIRRLAGQETQHF. The CDR3 DNA follows: TGTGCCAGCAGCATTCGTCGACTAGCGGGACAAGAGACCCAGCACTTC. The full variable domain, with the rest looked up from reference TRBV28 and TRBJ2-5, is DVKVTQSSRYLVKRTGEKVFLECVQDMDHENMFWYRQDPGLGLRLIYFSYDVKMKEKGDIPEGYSVSREKKERFSLILESASTNQTSMYLCASSIRRLAGQETQHFGPGTRLLVL.

This clonotype occurred many times. The genes are TRBV11-1 and TRBJ1-1, with unresolved D. This CDR3 is 14 amino acids long. Germline loops: CDR1 SGHAT, CDR2 FQDESV (reference sequence). V was cut by 1 base and J by 1 base, with 7 bases left in between. The CDR3 loop is CASSLDYRNTEAFF. The CDR3 DNA reads as TGTGCCAGCAGCTTAGATTACAGGAACACTGAAGCTTTCTTT.

J is TRBJ2-2 and V is TRBV7-2; 7 bases fit TRBD2. Trimming cost V 4 bases and J 1 base; bases outside gene matches: 9. Germline V lookup: CDR1 SGHTA, CDR2 FQGNSA. The CDR3 loop spans 17 amino acids. The DNA of the CDR3 is TGTGCCAGCAGCTCTCCCCGACTAGCACTGAACACCGGGGAGCTGTTTTTT. It yields the protein CASSSPRLALNTGELFF.

This rearrangement joins TRBV5-1 to TRBJ2-7; D not certain. Trimming removed 7 bases from V and 7 bases from J, with 9 bases in between. The CDR3 is made up of 10 amino acids. The germline CDR1 and CDR2 sequences are SGHRS and YFSETQ. The CDR3 here is CASGILEQYF. The CDR3 DNA reads TGCGCCAGCGGGATTTTGGAGCAGTACTTC.

This chain links TRBV15 with TRBJ1-5, with TRBD1 matching 7 bases. This CDR3 spans 14 amino acids. Trimming took 5 bases from V and 7 from J; bases not matched to a gene: 8. CDR1 LNHNV and CDR2 YYDKDF come from the germline V gene (reference sequence). In DNA, the CDR3 is TGTGCCACCAGCCTCTACAGGGGAAGCCAGCCCCAGCATTTT. Amino acids: CATSLYRGSQPQHF.

This clonotype was picked up a small number of times. The genes are TRBV29-1 and TRBJ2-7, with 9 bases aligning to TRBD1. Trimming removed 5 bases from V and 2 bases from J; junction bases left unmatched: 10. CDR1 and CDR2 from the germline V gene are SQVTM and ANQGSEA. The CDR3 has 15 amino acids. Written as DNA, the CDR3 is TGCAGCGTTTTAGACCCCGGGACAGGGACCTACGAGCAGTACTTC. Protein sequence: CSVLDPGTGTYEQYF.

The rearrangement uses TRBV20-1 and TRBJ1-1, with D tentatively TRBD1 (6 bases). V was cut by 3 bases and J by 5 bases, with 22 bases left in between. Germline CDR1 is DFQATT and CDR2 is SNEGSKA (reference sequence). The CDR3 contains 16 residues. The CDR3, as DNA: TGCAGTGCTAGCCAGGCCCATGGGGGCGCATTTACTGAAGCTTTCTTT. Amino acid sequence: CSASQAHGGAFTEAFF.

The CDR3 DNA follows: TGTGCCAGCAGGCGACAGGGGGGGAACGACCTAGGTGAGCAGTTCTTC. Translated: CASRRQGGNDLGEQFF. The J gene is TRBJ2-5, the V gene TRBV2; 9 bases match TRBD1. The end of the DNA aligns better with TRBJ2-1, so the J call may be wrong. This CDR3 spans 16 amino acids. Per germline, CDR1 SNHLY and CDR2 FYNNEI.

This clonotype was recorded at least ten times. The V gene is TRBV28, the J gene TRBJ1-1, with 10 bases fitting TRBD1. The CDR3 totals 16 residues. V gave up 7 bases and J gave up 0 bases; unmatched junction bases: 8. Germline CDR1 reads MDHEN; CDR2 reads SYDVKM. The CDR3 DNA sequence: TGTGCCAGCACCAATCCGACAGGGGGCTTGAACACTGAAGCTTTCTTT. Translation: CASTNPTGGLNTEAFF.

The chain recombines TRBV6-1 with TRBJ1-2; perhaps TRBD1 as D (5 bases). Germline CDR1 reads MNHNS; CDR2 reads SASEGT. Trimming shortened V by 7 bases and J by 5 bases, and 23 bases separated the two germline ends. The CDR3 consists of 16 residues. The CDR3 DNA sequence: TGTGCCAGCATCCCCGGGGGAGGGGACCTTCTTTATGGCTACACCTTC. This sequence encodes CASIPGGGDLLYGYTF.

Only a few counts were recorded for this clonotype. Germline is not matched at one junction end, which may reflect a read error. The chain carries TRBV30 and TRBJ1-1; no reliable D call. CDR1 and CDR2 (germline): GTSNPN, SVGIG (reference sequence). CDR3 length equals 12 residues. CDR3 loop: CAWCRGGTEVFF. CDR3 DNA sequence: TGTGCCTGGTGTCGAGGAGGCACTGAAGTTTTCTTT.

J is TRBJ1-2 and V is TRBV28, with no clear D. Trimming removed 4 bases from V and 4 bases from J, with 7 bases in between. CDR3 size: 12 residues. In germline, CDR1 is MDHEN, CDR2 SYDVKM. CDR3 nucleotides: TGTGCCAGCAGTTGGGCTCCCTATGGCTACACCTTC. This codes for CASSWAPYGYTF.

There are many counts of this clonotype. V gene TRBV2 combines with J gene TRBJ1-1; D gene unclear. The V end lost 10 bases, the J end lost 6 bases, and 15 bases lay between the germline ends. The germline V gene encodes CDR1 SNHLY and CDR2 FYNNEI. There are 12 residues in the CDR3. CDR3 in DNA: TGTGCCACAACCCCGGGAAACGCTGAAGCTTTCTTT. Translation: CATTPGNAEAFF.

V usage is TRBV20-1 and J usage is TRBJ2-7, with 13 bases aligning to TRBD2. V lost 5 bases and J lost 7; bases outside the gene matches: 26. The CDR3 is 20 residues long. Per the germline V gene, CDR1 is DFQATT and CDR2 is SNEGSKA (reference sequence). CDR3 region: CSALPYTAGPRTSGSKEQYF. Here the CDR3 DNA reads TGCAGTGCTCTACCGTACACGGCGGGCCCCAGGACTAGCGGGAGTAAAGAGCAGTACTTC.

This clonotype has a count of ten or more. The chain uses TRBV6-1 and TRBJ2-5; 7 bases are shared with TRBD2. The trim removed 5 bases at V and 2 bases at J, leaving 8 bases unmatched. CDR3 size: 15 residues. CDR1 MNHNS and CDR2 SASEGT come from the germline V gene. CDR3 region: CASSPLLGGQETQYF. CDR3 sequence (DNA): TGTGCCAGCAGTCCCCTGTTGGGGGGGCAAGAGACCCAGTACTTC.

In its sample, this clonotype was seen a few times. The chain is built from TRBV10-3 and TRBJ2-6, with TRBD1 matching over 7 bases. V lost 2 bases and J lost 0; bases outside the gene matches: 7. CDR1 is ENHRY and CDR2 is SYGVKD in the germline V gene. The CDR3 consists of 18 residues. CDR3 loop: CAISEGRQGGSGANVLTF. CDR3 nucleotide sequence: TGTGCCATCAGTGAGGGCCGACAGGGCGGCTCTGGGGCCAACGTCCTGACTTTC.

The chain carries TRBV5-5 and TRBJ1-1; 9 nucleotides match TRBD1. The trim removed 1 base at V and 6 bases at J, leaving 7 bases unmatched. The CDR3 runs to 15 residues. Germline V gene data show CDR1 as SGHKS and CDR2 as YYEKEE (reference sequence). In DNA, the CDR3 is TGTGCCAGCAGCTTGATGGACAGGGGCGGCGCTGAAGCTTTCTTT. Translated, it gives CASSLMDRGGAEAFF. Based on the CDR3 plus reference TRBV5-5 and TRBJ1-1, the full variable domain is DAGVTQSPTHLIKTRGQQVTLRCSPISGHKSVSWYQQVLGQGPQFIFQYYEKEERGRGNFPDRFSARQFPNYSSELNVNALLLGDSALYLCASSLMDRGGAEAFFGQGTRLTVV.

This clonotype has a handful of counts. The chain employs TRBV5-6 and TRBJ2-7; the match to TRBD1 covers 9 bases. In germline, CDR1 is SGHDT, CDR2 YYEEEE. The trim removed 5 bases at V and 3 bases at J, leaving 12 bases unmatched. The CDR3 consists of 16 residues. This CDR3 reads CASRPGFGTGFYEQYF. The DNA for the CDR3 is TGTGCCAGCAGGCCCGGTTTCGGGACAGGGTTCTACGAGCAGTACTTC.